The clone carrying this TCR beta chain has ten or more counts. Its specificity is unknown. The data stem from a study of T-cell memory formation after mild COVID-19. Whole-study context: Each donor largely had its own TCR clusters. Study-wide results and caveats: A subset of responding clones appeared in pre-infection memory, suggesting cross-reactive memory joined. Balance between CD4 and CD8 was seen in clones contracting day 15 to 85, and a CD4+ lean was seen in later expanders.

5'RACE with constant-segment primers yielded barcoded, UMI-tagged TCR alpha and TCR beta cDNA libraries. TCRdb independently ran MiXCR on the 5' RACE reads; one entry per CDR3 protein. The sample holds 30,000 to 35,000 distinct CDR3 sequences, more than 20% seen once. Trimming took off 6 bases at V and 4 bases at J, with 15 bases between the two ends. Germline CDR1 is MGHRA and CDR2 is YSYEKL. This CDR3 has 14 amino acids. This TCR came from an adult who had mild COVID-19 (a few samples of this study predate the infection). Cell type and time point are not known. The chain recombines TRBV4-1 with TRBJ1-2; weak D call: TRBD1 (6 bases). Sequenced: PBMCs or a T cell subset sorted from them (not recorded which). DNA of the CDR3: TGCGCCAGCAGGGGGACACGCCGAGGCTATGGCTACACCTTC. Translation gives CASRGTRRGYGYTF.